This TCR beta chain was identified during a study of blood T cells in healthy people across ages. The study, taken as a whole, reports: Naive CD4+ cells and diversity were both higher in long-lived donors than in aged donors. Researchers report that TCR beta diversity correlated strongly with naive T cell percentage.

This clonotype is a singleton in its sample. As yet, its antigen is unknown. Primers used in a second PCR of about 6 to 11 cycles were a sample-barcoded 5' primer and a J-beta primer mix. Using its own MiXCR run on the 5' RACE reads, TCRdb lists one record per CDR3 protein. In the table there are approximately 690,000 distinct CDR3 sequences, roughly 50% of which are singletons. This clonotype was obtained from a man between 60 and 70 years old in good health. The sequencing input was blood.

The CDR3 sequence: CASSQEAGAFSYEQYF. DNA of the CDR3: TGTGCCAGCAGCCAAGAGGCGGGGGCCTTCTCCTACGAGCAGTACTTC. This chain links TRBV3-1 with TRBJ2-7, with TRBD2 as a possible D gene (7 bases). Looked up from germline, CDR1 is LGHDT and CDR2 is YNNKEL (reference sequence). The CDR3 covers 16 residues. The ends were cut back, 0 bases at V and 0 bases at J, with 12 bases in the middle.